A single sample gave rise to the 18 T cell receptor beta chains below, sequenced in a study of CD8 T cells in Susac syndrome. It was with random hexamers that about 0.45 to 1 ug RNA was reverse transcribed. MiXCR, applied by TCRdb to the immunoSEQ multiplex PCR reads, yields one record per CDR3 protein. This repertoire shows some 180,000 distinct CDR3 sequences, around 90% found once; its top ten account for about 0.1%. Sequenced sample: CD4+ T cells from PBMCs. Receptor source: a human donor with Susac syndrome.

The chain recombines TRBV28 with TRBJ2-3, with D perhaps matching TRBD2 (6 bases). This CDR3 comprises 14 residues. Trimming stripped 2 bases from V and 5 bases from J, with 11 bases between. CDR1 and CDR2 from the germline V gene are MDHEN and SYDVKM. In DNA, the CDR3 is TGTGCCAGCAGTTTACGGGGGATCCTAGATACGCAGTATTTT. This sequence encodes CASSLRGILDTQYF.

J is TRBJ2-5 and V is TRBV7-3, with 9 nucleotides matching TRBD1. Germline values: CDR1 SGHTA, CDR2 FQGTGA. The CDR3 is 13 residues long. Trimming cost V 4 bases and J 7 bases; bases outside gene matches: 4. Written as DNA, the CDR3 is TGTGCCAGCAGCTCGGGACAGGGCGGGACCCAGTACTTC. It codes for CASSSGQGGTQYF.

This chain joins TRBV7-3 and TRBJ2-3; 7 bases are shared with TRBD2. CDR1 is SGHTA, CDR2 FQGTGA, per germline. Trimming at V came to 5 bases and at J to 2 bases, leaving 7 bases not matched to a gene. CDR3 length: 15 residues. The CDR3 reads CASSRSGAFTDTQYF. CDR3 sequence (DNA): TGTGCCAGCAGCCGAAGCGGGGCCTTCACAGATACGCAGTATTTT.

The chain couples TRBV29-1 to TRBJ2-5, with 10 bases identical to TRBD1. The V and J ends lost 6 bases and 5 bases, in that order; junction bases with no gene match: 9. This CDR3 has 14 amino acids. CDR1 is SQVTM, CDR2 ANQGSEA, per germline. CDR3 sequence: CSVDGTGVWETQYF. CDR3 nucleotide sequence: TGCAGCGTCGACGGGACAGGGGTTTGGGAGACCCAGTACTTC.

This clonotype has a single count. The V gene is TRBV3-1, the J gene TRBJ1-5, with 8 bases aligning to TRBD1. V shed 4 bases and J 1 base; nucleotides not matched to a gene: 6. There are 16 residues in the CDR3. Germline V gene sequence: CDR1 LGHDT, CDR2 YNNKEL (reference sequence). In DNA form, the CDR3 reads TGTGCCAGCAGCCCTTCAGGGGGCCGGAGCAATCAGCCCCAGCATTTT. Protein product: CASSPSGGRSNQPQHF.

The rearrangement joins TRBV3-1 to TRBJ2-5; weak D call: TRBD2 (5 bases). The V end was cut by 1 base, the J end by 5 bases, with 8 bases between. Germline loops: CDR1 LGHDT, CDR2 YNNKEL (reference sequence). The CDR3 contains 13 residues. CDR3 nucleotide sequence: TGTGCCAGCAGCCAAGCTGGCGGGGAGACCCAGTACTTC. Amino acid sequence: CASSQAGGETQYF.

This chain uses TRBV3-1 with TRBJ2-1, with 10 bases identical to TRBD2. From germline, CDR1 is LGHDT and CDR2 YNNKEL (reference sequence). This CDR3 is 15 amino acids long. V was pared by 4 bases and J by 7 bases, with 7 bases of the junction left unmatched. The DNA for the CDR3 is TGTGCCAGCAGCCTTGGAGCGGGGGGGTGGAATGAGCAGTTCTTC. This translates into CASSLGAGGWNEQFF.

This chain uses TRBV27 with TRBJ1-6; unclear D gene. Trimming removed 4 bases from V and 0 bases from J, with 4 bases in between. The CDR3 consists of 14 residues. In germline, CDR1 is MNHEY, CDR2 SMNVEV (reference sequence). In DNA, the CDR3 is TGTGCCAGCAGTTCACCCTCCTATAATTCACCCCTCCACTTT. This sequence encodes CASSSPSYNSPLHF.

This clonotype has only one observation. The chain carries TRBV27 and TRBJ1-2; 7 bases match TRBD1. This CDR3 is 16 amino acids long. V lost 6 bases and J lost 6; bases outside the gene matches: 16. Per germline, CDR1 MNHEY and CDR2 SMNVEV (reference sequence). CDR3 sequence: CASRPQGLMAGNGYTF. CDR3 in DNA: TGTGCCAGCAGACCACAGGGGCTTATGGCAGGGAATGGCTACACCTTC.

This clonotype was seen a single time. This sequence joins TRBV2 and TRBJ2-1, with TRBD2 identical over 14 bases. Trimming took 7 bases from V and 9 from J; bases not matched to a gene: 8. The CDR3 totals 15 residues. The germline gives CDR1 SNHLY, CDR2 FYNNEI. The CDR3 region has the DNA TGTGCCAGCATTGGGACTAGCGGGAGTCGAGGTGAGCAGTTCTTC. Protein sequence: CASIGTSGSRGEQFF.

The chain links TRBV9 to TRBJ1-1; no firm D call. V gave up 0 bases and J gave up 3 bases, with 6 bases separating them. The CDR3 sequence is 13 residues long. Germline V gene data show CDR1 as SGDLS and CDR2 as YYNGEE. The CDR3 here is CASSVEGDTEAFF. The CDR3 nucleotides are TGTGCCAGCAGCGTAGAGGGAGACACTGAAGCTTTCTTT.

The J gene is TRBJ2-6, the V gene TRBV7-9; TRBD1 matches 7 bases. V trimming: 5 bases; J trimming: 2 bases; junction bases outside the gene matches: 9. This CDR3 comprises 17 residues. Per the germline V gene, CDR1 is SEHNR and CDR2 is FQNEAQ (reference sequence). The CDR3 sequence: CASSLNDRAPGANVLTF. The DNA for the CDR3 is TGTGCCAGCAGCCTTAATGACAGGGCTCCTGGGGCCAACGTCCTGACTTTC.

The chain joins TRBV4-2 to TRBJ1-2; 7 nucleotides match TRBD1. Germline loops: CDR1 LGHNA, CDR2 YNFKEQ. V lost 0 bases to trimming and J lost 7 bases; unmatched junction nucleotides: 2. This CDR3 comprises 13 residues. CDR3 region: CASSQETGTGYTF. CDR3 DNA sequence: TGTGCCAGCAGCCAAGAGACAGGGACTGGCTACACCTTC.

The V gene is TRBV7-9, the J gene TRBJ1-1; D unclear. Germline V gene lookup returns CDR1 SEHNR and CDR2 FQNEAQ (reference sequence). V lost 1 base to trimming and J lost 1 base, with 10 bases between them. This CDR3 comprises 15 residues. The CDR3 reads CASSLDSRQNTEAFF. In DNA, the CDR3 is TGTGCCAGCAGCTTAGATAGTCGGCAGAACACTGAAGCTTTCTTT.

The chain uses TRBV7-9 and TRBJ1-1; 7 nucleotides line up with TRBD1. Germline V gene lookup returns CDR1 SEHNR and CDR2 FQNEAQ (reference sequence). This CDR3 contains 14 residues. The V gene end was trimmed by 5 bases and the J gene end by 0 bases; junction bases not matched to a gene: 3. The CDR3 spells CASSPQGLNTEAFF. CDR3 nucleotide sequence: TGTGCCAGCAGCCCACAGGGGTTGAACACTGAAGCTTTCTTT.

The chain employs TRBV24-1 and TRBJ2-1; D tentatively reads TRBD1 or TRBD2 (6 bases each). Trimming took 7 bases from V and 4 from J, leaving 13 bases between them. CDR1 is KGHDR, CDR2 SFDVKD, per germline. The CDR3 is 14 residues long. CDR3 protein: CATSQGGPYNEQFF. As DNA, the CDR3 is TGTGCCACCAGCCAAGGGGGGCCGTACAATGAGCAGTTCTTC.

V gene TRBV6-4 combines with J gene TRBJ2-5; tentatively, D is TRBD1 (5 bases). There are 13 residues in the CDR3. Germline-derived CDR1 and CDR2 are MRHNA and SNTAGT. V shed 5 bases and J shed 7 bases, with 14 bases lying between them. The chain's CDR3 is CASSPDSVRTQYF. The CDR3 nucleotides are TGTGCCAGCAGTCCTGACAGCGTACGGACCCAGTACTTC.

The V and J genes are TRBV9 and TRBJ2-5, with 9 bases that match TRBD2. V shed 5 bases, J shed 5 bases, and the junction held 13 bases outside the gene matches. CDR1 is SGDLS, CDR2 YYNGEE, per germline. This CDR3 comprises 16 residues. As DNA, the CDR3 is TGTGCCAGCAGTCCCATAGCGGGGGATTGGGGCGAGACCCAGTACTTC. This codes for CASSPIAGDWGETQYF. Filled out from reference TRBV9 and TRBJ2-5, the complete variable domain reads DSGVTQTPKHLITATGQRVTLRCSPRSGDLSVYWYQQSLDQGLQFLIQYYNGEERAKGNILERFSAQQFPDLHSELNLSSLELGDSALYFCASSPIAGDWGETQYFGPGTRLLVL.